Only a few counts were recorded for the clone carrying this T cell receptor (beta chain). In germline, CDR1 is SGDLS, CDR2 YYNGEE. Between the trimmed V and J ends, which lost 0 bases and 2 bases, there was a span of 11 bases. The CDR3 is 16 amino acids. The data derive from a study of T cells in Graves' hyperthyroidism and ophthalmopathy. From RNA transcripts, TCR beta CDR3 regions were amplified. First-round RT-PCR targeting the TCR CDR3 was performed with the HTBI primer set. TCRdb itself ran the multiplex PCR reads through MiXCR, one entry per CDR3 protein. The sample yields about 380,000 distinct CDR3 sequences, roughly 20% seen once.

This chain connects TRBV9 to TRBJ2-2; D possibly matches TRBD1 or TRBD2 (5 bases each). The TCR was taken from a man younger than 30 with Graves' ophthalmopathy. Sequenced material: blood. CDR3 bases: TGTGCCAGCAGCGTAGGGGGGAGCCAAAACACCGGGGAGCTGTTTTTT. It codes for CASSVGGSQNTGELFF.